These 8 T cell receptor beta chains originate from one sample sequenced in a study of vaccination effects on CD4 cells after COVID-19. ViraFEST used viral peptide pools to expand antigen-specific CD4+ T cells before sequencing. Scientists isolated CD4+ T cells after a roughly 9-day culture period ended. Assay used: immunoSEQ multiplex PCR; TCRdb lists only in-frame clones, some missing. Among more than 25,000 clones listed, roughly 63% were seen once. Which antigens these TCRs recognize remains unknown. Sequencing was performed on CD4+ T cells from PBMCs cultured with HCoV-229E spike peptides, taken before COVID-19 vaccination. The receptors originated from a human donor who received a COVID-19 vaccine.

The table lists this clone with a count of one. The V gene is TRBV9, the J gene TRBJ2-7; the D is unclear. From germline, CDR1 is SGDLS and CDR2 YYNGEE. V was pared by 3 bases and J by 3 bases, with 10 bases between. The CDR3 spans 13 residues. CDR3 protein: CASSESAGYEQYF. The CDR3 nucleotides are TGTGCCAGCAGCGAGTCCGCTGGCTACGAGCAGTACTTC.

This chain joins TRBV3-1 (or the pseudogene TRBV3-2) and TRBJ1-4; D unresolved. V dropped 5 bases and J dropped 8 bases, with 15 bases sitting between them. CDR3 length equals 14 residues. The V gene's germline CDR1 is LGHDT and CDR2 YNNKEL (reference sequence). The CDR3 protein is CASSGSLGGEKLFF. As DNA, the CDR3 is TGTGCCAGCAGCGGTAGCTTAGGCGGCGAAAAACTGTTTTTT.

The rearrangement uses TRBV14 and TRBJ2-5; 7 bases line up with TRBD1. V lost 4 bases and J lost 1; bases outside the gene matches: 12. CDR3 length: 17 residues. From germline, CDR1 is SGHDN and CDR2 FVKESK. CDR3 DNA sequence: TGTGCCAGCAGCCCAGTGCGGTCAGGGGGTCTCCAAGAGACCCAGTACTTC. It specifies CASSPVRSGGLQETQYF.

V usage is TRBV5-4 and J usage is TRBJ2-7; D may be TRBD1 (6 bases). CDR1 is SGHNT, CDR2 YYREEE, per germline (reference sequence). This CDR3 spans 15 amino acids. Trimming cost V 4 bases and J 3 bases, with 17 bases left between them. CDR3 sequence (DNA): TGTGCCAGCAGCCGAGGTATGACAGGTTACTACGAGCAGTACTTC. Amino acid sequence: CASSRGMTGYYEQYF. The full variable domain, with the rest looked up from reference TRBV5-4 and TRBJ2-7, is ETGVTQSPTHLIKTRGQQVTLRCSSQSGHNTVSWYQQALGQGPQFIFQYYREEENGRGNFPPRFSGLQFPNYSSELNVNALELDDSALYLCASSRGMTGYYEQYFGPGTRLTVT.

This clone was seen once. The V and J genes are TRBV5-1 and TRBJ2-3; D is undetermined. The CDR3 consists of 14 residues. Between the trimmed V and J ends, which lost 2 bases and 6 bases, there was a span of 13 bases. In germline, CDR1 is SGHRS, CDR2 YFSETQ. CDR3 residues: CASSFSPLGDTQYF. CDR3 DNA sequence: TGCGCCAGCAGCTTCAGTCCCCTGGGGGATACGCAGTATTTT.

V and J are TRBV21-1 and TRBJ1-5; the table calls TRBD1, which could not be checked here. TRBV21-1 is designated a pseudogene. The CDR3 totals 16 residues. The DNA for the CDR3 is TGTGCCAGCAGCAACAAGGGACAGAGTAGCAATCAGCCCCAGCATTTT. As protein: CASSNKGQSSNQPQHF.

This chain joins TRBV6-2 or TRBV6-3 and TRBJ2-4; D gene ambiguous. Trimming took off 6 bases at V and 6 bases at J, with 12 bases between the two ends. The CDR3 has 13 residues. The V gene's germline CDR1 is MNHEY and CDR2 SVGEGT. CDR3: CASSPVFGNIQYF. In DNA, the CDR3 is TGTGCCAGCAGCCCGGTGTTCGGAAACATTCAGTACTTC.

This rearrangement joins TRBV19 to TRBJ1-5; D unclear. This CDR3 spans 15 amino acids. Trimming removed 1 base at V and 1 base at J, with 8 bases between. CDR1 and CDR2 (germline): LNHDA, SQIVND (reference sequence). The DNA for the CDR3 is TGTGCCAGTAGTATAGGGGTAGGGAGCAATCAGCCCCAGCATTTT. This gives the protein CASSIGVGSNQPQHF.